Shown below are 28 T cell receptor beta chains from a single sample sequenced in a study of Graves' ophthalmopathy and Graves' hyperthyroidism. The authors amplified TCR beta CDR3 regions from RNA transcripts. HTBI primers were used in a first-round RT-PCR, which preceded a second-round multiplex PCR. TCRdb analysed the multiplex PCR reads with MiXCR anew, one entry per CDR3 protein. The table has about 380,000 distinct CDR3 sequences, just over 15% seen once. Material for sequencing was peripheral blood. The source of these receptors is a woman aged 18-29 years with stable Graves' hyperthyroidism.

The sample holds many counts of this clonotype. CDR3 residues: CASSLGIAQPQHF. For the CDR3, the DNA is TGTGCCAGCAGTTTAGGTATTGCTCAGCCCCAGCATTTT. The chain has TRBV12-3 or TRBV12-4 and TRBJ1-5, with D unclear. The CDR3 covers 13 residues. The V end was cut by 1 base, the J end by 6 bases, with 7 bases between.

The table lists this clonotype with a few counts. The DNA of the CDR3 is TGCAGCGCCGTACAGGACCCTTGGGGCTACGAGCAGTACTTC. Its translation is CSAVQDPWGYEQYF. The chain carries TRBV29-1 and TRBJ2-7, with D maybe TRBD1 (5 bases). Germline CDR1 reads SQVTM; CDR2 reads ANQGSEA. With 7 bases removed from V and 3 bases from J, the gap between germline ends came to 19 bases. The CDR3 totals 14 residues.

This clonotype has a count of ten or more. The J gene is TRBJ1-2, the V gene TRBV6-1; 8 bases fit TRBD1. With V trimmed by 3 bases and J by 4 bases, 4 bases remained unmatched. The length of the CDR3 is 14 residues. CDR1 is MNHNS, CDR2 SASEGT, per germline. The CDR3 coding sequence is TGTGCCAGCAGTGAGGCAGGGGGCCTCTATGGCTACACCTTC. Protein: CASSEAGGLYGYTF.

This clonotype was detected once. The chain combines TRBV6-2 or TRBV6-3 with TRBJ1-2; D call uncertain. Germline CDR1 reads MNHEY; CDR2 reads SVGEGT. CDR3 length equals 13 residues. V lost 6 bases and J 6 bases, leaving 14 bases between the germline ends. CDR3: CASSRGPFHGYTF. CDR3 DNA sequence: TGTGCCAGCAGCAGAGGCCCCTTCCATGGCTACACCTTC.

This clonotype came up a few times. V gene TRBV5-1 combines with J gene TRBJ2-6, with D uncertain. CDR3 length equals 16 residues. Germline V gene data show CDR1 as SGHRS and CDR2 as YFSETQ. Trimming removed 4 bases from V and 1 base from J, with 12 bases in between. The chain's CDR3 is CASSTGGVSGANVLTF. DNA for the CDR3: TGCGCCAGCAGCACCGGTGGTGTATCTGGGGCCAACGTCCTGACTTTC.

This clonotype has ten or more counts. J is TRBJ1-2 and V is TRBV7-2; 9 nucleotides match TRBD1. Trimming at V came to 7 bases and at J to 5 bases, leaving 5 bases not matched to a gene. There are 13 residues in the CDR3. Germline CDR1 and CDR2: SGHTA and FQGNSA. The CDR3 DNA reads as TGTGCCAGCACCCCGGACAGGGGTTATGGCTACACCTTC. Residues: CASTPDRGYGYTF.

The table lists this clonotype with many counts. V gene TRBV20-1 combines with J gene TRBJ2-5; TRBD2 might be the D (7 bases). The CDR3 has 16 residues. Trimming pared 4 bases from V and 1 base from J, leaving 19 bases between. Per the germline V gene, CDR1 is DFQATT and CDR2 is SNEGSKA (reference sequence). CDR3 DNA: TGCAGTGCTACGGTCTCGGGGGGCGGACTCCAAGAGACCCAGTACTTC. Residues: CSATVSGGGLQETQYF.

The sample holds many counts of this clonotype. The chain couples TRBV19 to TRBJ1-6; D unclear. This CDR3 contains 14 residues. Germline V gives CDR1 LNHDA, CDR2 SQIVND (reference sequence). V lost 5 bases, J lost 6 bases, and 11 bases lay in between. This CDR3 reads CASSFRTANSPLHF. CDR3 sequence (DNA): TGTGCCAGTAGTTTTAGGACGGCTAATTCACCCCTCCACTTT.

This clonotype was found many times. Its ends do not fully match the called genes, so a read error is possible. V and J are TRBV20-1 and TRBJ2-7, with D maybe TRBD2 (5 bases). This CDR3 has 13 residues. Germline lookup yields CDR1 DFQATT and CDR2 SNEGSKA (reference sequence). CDR3 in DNA: TGCAGTACTAGAGGGCTGAGCTCCTACGAGCAGTACTTC. Translated: CSTRGLSSYEQYF.

Ten or more counts support this clonotype. This sequence joins TRBV29-1 and TRBJ1-1; 7 bases are a match to TRBD1. The CDR3 consists of 12 residues. Germline V gene data show CDR1 as SQVTM and CDR2 as ANQGSEA. J gave up 4 bases and V 6 bases, and 5 bases lay outside the gene matches. CDR3 sequence (DNA): TGCAGCGTCGGACAGGCGGGCACTGAAGCTTTCTTT. Amino acids: CSVGQAGTEAFF.

This clonotype occurred many times. The gene calls are TRBV5-1 and TRBJ2-7; 8 positions match TRBD1. CDR3 length equals 15 residues. J gave up 3 bases and V 3 bases, and 8 bases lay outside the gene matches. Germline CDR1 is SGHRS and CDR2 is YFSETQ. CDR3 residues: CASSSSGTGYYEQYF. The CDR3 nucleotides are TGCGCCAGCAGCTCCTCGGGGACAGGCTACTACGAGCAGTACTTC.

This clonotype was seen only a few times. This chain connects TRBV5-1 to TRBJ1-1; D is uncertain. V was trimmed by 7 bases and J by 7 bases, leaving 11 bases between them. This CDR3 is 11 amino acids long. CDR1 and CDR2 (germline): SGHRS, YFSETQ. The CDR3 here is CASSALGEAFF. In DNA, the CDR3 is TGCGCCAGCTCTGCTTTGGGTGAAGCTTTCTTT. The variable domain in full, with the rest retrieved from reference TRBV5-1 and TRBJ1-1, is KAGVTQTPRYLIKTRGQQVTLSCSPISGHRSVSWYQQTPGQGLQFLFEYFSETQRNKGNFPGRFSGRQFSNSRSEMNVSTLELGDSALYLCASSALGEAFFGQGTRLTVV.

This clonotype was found many times. The genes are TRBV19 and TRBJ1-6; maybe TRBD1 (6 bases). CDR1 and CDR2 from the germline V gene are LNHDA and SQIVND (reference sequence). The CDR3 loop spans 13 amino acids. V was shortened by 8 bases and J by 7 bases, with 12 bases between the two germline ends. This CDR3 reads CASRDIRNSPLHF. CDR3 nucleotide sequence: TGTGCCAGTCGGGACATTAGGAATTCACCCCTCCACTTT.

At least ten counts were recorded for this clonotype. The rearrangement links TRBV27 to TRBJ1-6; D gene uncertain. This CDR3 is 14 amino acids long. Germline V CDR1 and CDR2: MNHEY, SMNVEV (reference sequence). V gave up 7 bases and J gave up 2 bases, with 9 bases separating them. The CDR3 DNA follows: TGTGCCAGCACTAGTAGCACCTATAATTCACCCCTCCACTTT. Its translation: CASTSSTYNSPLHF.

This clonotype showed up many times. This chain joins TRBV19 and TRBJ1-2; D possibly corresponds to TRBD1 (6 bases). Trimming cost V 5 bases and J 7 bases, with 20 bases left between them. From germline, CDR1 is LNHDA and CDR2 SQIVND (reference sequence). The CDR3 length is 15 residues. The CDR3 region has the DNA TGTGCCAGTAGTCTTACCCTACAGGGACCTTTTGGCTACACCTTC. As protein: CASSLTLQGPFGYTF.

This clonotype was seen many times. The chain employs TRBV6-4 and TRBJ2-2, with 11 nucleotides matching TRBD2. The CDR3 is 17 amino acids. V lost 5 bases to trimming and J lost 3 bases; unmatched junction nucleotides: 8. CDR1 and CDR2 (germline): MRHNA, SNTAGT. For the CDR3, the DNA is TGTGCCAGCAGTCCTCTACGGACTAGCGGGCACACCGGGGAGCTGTTTTTT. Its protein is CASSPLRTSGHTGELFF.

This clonotype was detected ten times or more. This sequence joins TRBV6-1 and TRBJ1-1, with D unresolved. CDR1 is MNHNS, CDR2 SASEGT, per germline. The CDR3 is 13 residues long. The V end was cut by 5 bases, the J end by 3 bases, with 10 bases between. The CDR3 region has the DNA TGTGCCAGCAGTACCAGGATTCACACTGAAGCTTTCTTT. Protein: CASSTRIHTEAFF.

This clonotype was counted at least ten times. J is TRBJ2-7 and V is TRBV3-1; tentative D call: TRBD1 (6 bases). Germline loops: CDR1 LGHDT, CDR2 YNNKEL (reference sequence). V was clipped by 4 bases and J by 3 bases, with 16 bases between them. The CDR3 is 15 amino acids. CDR3 residues: CASSPRQAGRYEQYF. The CDR3 nucleotides read TGTGCCAGCAGCCCGCGACAGGCAGGACGCTACGAGCAGTACTTC.

This clonotype appeared many times. The CDR3 loop reads CASSLFGGVNYGYTF. As DNA, the CDR3 is TGTGCCAGCAGTCTGTTCGGGGGTGTGAACTATGGCTACACCTTC. This chain links TRBV27 with TRBJ1-2; D might be TRBD1 (5 bases). The CDR3 length is 15 residues. Per the germline V gene, CDR1 is MNHEY and CDR2 is SMNVEV (reference sequence). V was clipped by 5 bases and J by 2 bases, with 15 bases between them.

This clonotype was detected many times. The chain employs TRBV27 and TRBJ2-2, with D uncertain. V lost 4 bases and J 7 bases, leaving 19 bases between the germline ends. Germline-derived CDR1 and CDR2 are MNHEY and SMNVEV (reference sequence). The CDR3 consists of 16 residues. DNA of the CDR3: TGTGCCAGCAGTTCCCCTTGGCGGCTAAGAGACGGGGAGCTGTTTTTT. It is translated as CASSSPWRLRDGELFF.

At least ten counts were recorded for this clonotype. The rearrangement joins TRBV20-1 to TRBJ1-2; the match to TRBD1 covers 9 bases. The J segment lost 3 bases and the V segment lost 6 bases, leaving 5 bases of the junction unmatched. Per the germline V gene, CDR1 is DFQATT and CDR2 is SNEGSKA (reference sequence). This CDR3 is 13 amino acids long. The CDR3 is CSAPRDRDYGYTF. The CDR3, as DNA: TGCAGTGCCCCAAGGGACAGGGACTATGGCTACACCTTC.

This clonotype has at least ten counts. The chain joins TRBV6-5 to TRBJ2-7; 8 bases agree with TRBD2. V gave up 5 bases and J gave up 1 base; unmatched junction bases: 7. Germline V gene data show CDR1 as MNHEY and CDR2 as SVGAGI. The CDR3 is 15 residues long. The CDR3 DNA is TGTGCCAGCAGTCTACTAGCGGAGGTTTCCTACGAGCAGTACTTC. This sequence encodes CASSLLAEVSYEQYF.

This clonotype came up many times. This chain uses TRBV9 with TRBJ1-6; D not certain. The CDR3 is 17 residues long. V lost 3 bases and J 0 bases, leaving 13 bases between the germline ends. Germline assignment: CDR1 SGDLS and CDR2 YYNGEE. CDR3 in amino acids: CASSGEGPASYNSPLHF. CDR3 nucleotides: TGTGCCAGCAGCGGAGAAGGACCGGCCTCCTATAATTCACCCCTCCACTTT.

This clonotype has at least ten counts. The chain carries TRBV12-3 or TRBV12-4 and TRBJ2-2, with a possible D match to TRBD2 (5 bases). This CDR3 has 15 residues. The V gene lost 0 bases and the J gene lost 7 bases, with 12 bases spanning the gap. Here the CDR3 reads CASSLATPGSGELFF. The CDR3 region has the DNA TGTGCCAGCAGTTTAGCGACCCCTGGGAGCGGGGAGCTGTTTTTT.

This clonotype was seen at least ten times. The CDR3 sequence: CASVDSSNQPQHF. In DNA, the CDR3 is TGTGCCTCGGTGGACAGTAGCAATCAGCCCCAGCATTTT. The chain joins TRBV10-3 to TRBJ1-5, with D perhaps TRBD1 (6 bases). V shed 11 bases and J shed 0 bases, with 11 bases lying between them. The CDR3 has 13 amino acids. CDR1 is ENHRY and CDR2 is SYGVKD in the germline V gene.

This clonotype was observed many times. V usage is TRBV2 and J usage is TRBJ1-3; D gene ambiguous. This CDR3 comprises 14 residues. V lost 6 bases, J lost 0 bases, and 9 bases lay in between. The germline V gene encodes CDR1 SNHLY and CDR2 FYNNEI. The CDR3 DNA sequence: TGTGCCAGCAGCCCATCCTCCTCTGGAAACACCATATATTTT. Residues: CASSPSSSGNTIYF.

There are a few counts of this clonotype. This chain joins TRBV7-9 and TRBJ2-7, with D unresolved. The CDR3 is 12 residues long. Trimming cost V 5 bases and J 6 bases, with 11 bases left between them. Germline lookup yields CDR1 SEHNR and CDR2 FQNEAQ (reference sequence). The chain's CDR3 is CASSLTLGEQYF. CDR3 DNA sequence: TGTGCCAGCAGCCTTACCCTTGGCGAGCAGTACTTC.

Ten or more counts support this clonotype. This chain links TRBV20-1 with TRBJ1-1; D call uncertain. CDR3 length: 12 residues. Trimming left V 8 bases short and J 0 bases short, with 10 bases between. The germline V gene encodes CDR1 DFQATT and CDR2 SNEGSKA (reference sequence). The CDR3 is CSPGEMNTEAFF. DNA of the CDR3: TGCAGTCCCGGAGAGATGAACACTGAAGCTTTCTTT.